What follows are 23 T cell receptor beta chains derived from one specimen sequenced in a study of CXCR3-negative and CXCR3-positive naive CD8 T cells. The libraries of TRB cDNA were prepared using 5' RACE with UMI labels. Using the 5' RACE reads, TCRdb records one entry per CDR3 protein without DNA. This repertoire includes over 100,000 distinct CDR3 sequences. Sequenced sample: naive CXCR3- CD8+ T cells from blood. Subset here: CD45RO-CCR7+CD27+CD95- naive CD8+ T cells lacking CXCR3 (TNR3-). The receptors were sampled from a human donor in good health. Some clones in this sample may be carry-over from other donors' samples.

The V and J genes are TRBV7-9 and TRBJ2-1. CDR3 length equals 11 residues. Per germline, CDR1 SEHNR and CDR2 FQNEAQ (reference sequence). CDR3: CASSLTEQQFF.

The CDR3 sequence: CAISTGTSGYASYNEQFF. The chain is built from TRBV10-3 and TRBJ2-1; the D call from TCRdb, TRBD2, cannot be confirmed without DNA. This CDR3 comprises 18 residues. The germline gives CDR1 ENHRY, CDR2 SYGVKD.

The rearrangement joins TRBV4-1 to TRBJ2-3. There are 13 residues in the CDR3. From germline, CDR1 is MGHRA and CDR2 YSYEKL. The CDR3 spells CASSQVGQDTQYF.

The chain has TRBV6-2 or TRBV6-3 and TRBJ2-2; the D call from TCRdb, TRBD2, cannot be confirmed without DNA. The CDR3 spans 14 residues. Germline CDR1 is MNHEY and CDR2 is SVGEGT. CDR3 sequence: CASSWRESTGELFF.

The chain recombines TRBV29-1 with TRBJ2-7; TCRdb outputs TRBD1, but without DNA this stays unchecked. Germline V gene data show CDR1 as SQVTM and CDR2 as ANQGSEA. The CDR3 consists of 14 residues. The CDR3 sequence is CSVPGTGSPYEQYF.

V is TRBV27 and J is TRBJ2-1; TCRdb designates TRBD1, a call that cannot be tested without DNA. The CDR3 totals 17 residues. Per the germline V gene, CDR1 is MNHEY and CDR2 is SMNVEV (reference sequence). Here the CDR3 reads CASSLSGPQGATNEQFF.

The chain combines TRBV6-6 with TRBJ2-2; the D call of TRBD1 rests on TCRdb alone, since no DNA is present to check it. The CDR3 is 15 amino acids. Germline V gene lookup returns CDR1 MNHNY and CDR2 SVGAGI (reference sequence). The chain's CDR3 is CASSSRDRGFGELFF.

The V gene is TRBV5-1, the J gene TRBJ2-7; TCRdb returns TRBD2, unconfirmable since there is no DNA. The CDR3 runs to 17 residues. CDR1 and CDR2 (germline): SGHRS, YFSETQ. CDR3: CASSRSPLDLGISEQYF.

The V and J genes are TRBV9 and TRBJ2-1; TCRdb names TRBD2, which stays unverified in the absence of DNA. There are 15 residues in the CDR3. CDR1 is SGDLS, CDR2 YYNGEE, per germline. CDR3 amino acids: CASSVGASGYNEQFF.

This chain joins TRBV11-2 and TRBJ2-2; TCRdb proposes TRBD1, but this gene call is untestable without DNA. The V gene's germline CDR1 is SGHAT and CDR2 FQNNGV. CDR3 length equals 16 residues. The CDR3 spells CASSSRQGMGTGELFF.

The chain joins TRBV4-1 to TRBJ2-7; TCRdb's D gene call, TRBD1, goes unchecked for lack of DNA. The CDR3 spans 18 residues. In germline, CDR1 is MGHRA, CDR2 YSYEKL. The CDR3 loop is CASSQDEVLLGADYEQYF.

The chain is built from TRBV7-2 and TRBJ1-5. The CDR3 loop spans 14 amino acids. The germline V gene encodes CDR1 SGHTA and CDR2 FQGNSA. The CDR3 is CASSSPEEYQPQHF.

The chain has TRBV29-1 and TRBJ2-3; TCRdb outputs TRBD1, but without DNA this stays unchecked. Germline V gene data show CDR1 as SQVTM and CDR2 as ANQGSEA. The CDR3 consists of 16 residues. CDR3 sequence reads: CSVHPGTGSNLDTQYF.

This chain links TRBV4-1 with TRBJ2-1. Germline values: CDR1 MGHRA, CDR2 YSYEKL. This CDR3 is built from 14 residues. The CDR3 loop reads CASSVQSSYNEQFF.

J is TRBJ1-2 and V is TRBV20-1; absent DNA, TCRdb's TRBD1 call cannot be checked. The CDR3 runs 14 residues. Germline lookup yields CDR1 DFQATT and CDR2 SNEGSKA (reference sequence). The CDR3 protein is CSASPRTVSYGYTF.

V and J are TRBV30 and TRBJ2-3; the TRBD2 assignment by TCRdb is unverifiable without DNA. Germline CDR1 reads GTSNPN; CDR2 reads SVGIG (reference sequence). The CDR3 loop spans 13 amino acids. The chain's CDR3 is CAWNLATADTQYF.

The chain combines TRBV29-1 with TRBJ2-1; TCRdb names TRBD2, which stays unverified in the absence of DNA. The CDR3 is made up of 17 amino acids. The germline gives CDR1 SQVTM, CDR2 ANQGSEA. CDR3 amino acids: CSVWGLAGEPSYNEQFF.

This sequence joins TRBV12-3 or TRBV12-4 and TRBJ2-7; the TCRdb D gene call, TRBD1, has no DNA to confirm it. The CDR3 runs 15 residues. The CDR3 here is CASSPLEGSSYEQYF.

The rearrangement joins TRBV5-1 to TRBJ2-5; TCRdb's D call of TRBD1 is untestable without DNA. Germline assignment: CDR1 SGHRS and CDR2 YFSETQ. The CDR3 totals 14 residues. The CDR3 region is CASSLGQGKETQYF. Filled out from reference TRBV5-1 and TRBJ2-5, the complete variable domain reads KAGVTQTPRYLIKTRGQQVTLSCSPISGHRSVSWYQQTPGQGLQFLFEYFSETQRNKGNFPGRFSGRQFSNSRSEMNVSTLELGDSALYLCASSLGQGKETQYFGPGTRLLVL.

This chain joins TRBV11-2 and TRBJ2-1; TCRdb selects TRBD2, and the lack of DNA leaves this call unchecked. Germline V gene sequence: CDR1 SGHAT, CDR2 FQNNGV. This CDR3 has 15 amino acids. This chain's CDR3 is CASAGEIVNYDEQFF.

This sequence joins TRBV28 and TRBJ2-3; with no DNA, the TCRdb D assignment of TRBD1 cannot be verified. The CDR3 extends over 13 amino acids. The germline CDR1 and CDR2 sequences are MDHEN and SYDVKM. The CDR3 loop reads CASSPGTRDTQYF.

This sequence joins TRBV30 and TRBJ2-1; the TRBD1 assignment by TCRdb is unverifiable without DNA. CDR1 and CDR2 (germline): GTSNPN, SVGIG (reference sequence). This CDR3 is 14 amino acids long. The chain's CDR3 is CAWSGLQGANEQFF.

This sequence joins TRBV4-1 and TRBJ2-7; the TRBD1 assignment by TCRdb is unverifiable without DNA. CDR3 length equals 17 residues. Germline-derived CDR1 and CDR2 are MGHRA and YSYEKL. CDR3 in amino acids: CASSQDYTGTGRHEQYF.